The present TCR beta chain was sequenced within a study of cytomegalovirus exposure and HLA in healthy donors. The CDR3 is 13 amino acids. Trimming cost V 7 bases and J 5 bases, with 15 bases left between them. Germline loops: CDR1 SNHLY, CDR2 FYNNEI. Primers for the PCR totalled 60 Vbeta and 13 Jbeta. Profiled with immunoSEQ multiplex PCR; TCRdb holds only in-frame clones, not every one. The sample carries approximately 250,000 clones, roughly 84% recorded once. The chain carries TRBV2 and TRBJ2-7; D is perhaps TRBD2 (5 bases). The source material was PBMCs. This clonotype was sampled from a girl aged 2-10 years in good health and CMV-seronegative. The CDR3 region is CASNTAGRDEQYF. The CDR3 coding sequence is TGTGCCAGCAACACGGCGGGTCGGGACGAGCAGTACTTC.